This TCR beta chain stems from a study of T cells in Graves' hyperthyroidism and ophthalmopathy. Amplification of TCR beta CDR3 regions was performed using RNA transcripts as template. Primed by the HTBI set, a first-round RT-PCR was run on the TCR CDR3. TCRdb re-derived calls from the multiplex PCR reads in MiXCR, one entry per CDR3 protein. The sample carries about 600,000 distinct CDR3 sequences, approximately 16% recorded once. The CDR3 spans 15 residues. Germline CDR1 reads MNHEY; CDR2 reads SVGEGT. Trimming at V came to 7 bases and at J to 4 bases, leaving 5 bases not matched to a gene. Uncontrolled infection, other autoimmune disease, pregnancy and lactation each barred patients from inclusion. Study-wide findings and caveats: The model forecast ophthalmopathy, anticipating it by a median around 6.5 months before onset.

At least ten counts were recorded for this clonotype. Its cognate antigen is unknown. The chain carries TRBV6-2 or TRBV6-3 and TRBJ2-5, with TRBD2 identical over 14 bases. The source of this sequence is a woman aged 35 to 49 with Graves' ophthalmopathy. Sequencing used blood. The CDR3 spells CASTTSGGASETQYF. CDR3 bases: TGTGCCAGCACGACTAGCGGGGGGGCGTCAGAGACCCAGTACTTC.